Each of the 4 T cell receptor beta chains below was sequenced from the same sample in a study of cytomegalovirus exposure and HLA in healthy donors. PCR involved 60 Vbeta and 13 Jbeta primers. Produced via immunoSEQ multiplex PCR; TCRdb's table is partial and in-frame only. The table lists about 210,000 clones, about nine tenths of them singletons. The sample taken for sequencing was PBMCs. The receptors were sampled from a boy aged 2-9 years in good health and CMV-seronegative.

The gene calls are TRBV6-5 and TRBJ2-5, with 8 bases aligning to TRBD2. Germline V CDR1 and CDR2: MNHEY, SVGAGI. V lost 7 bases to trimming and J lost 4 bases; unmatched junction nucleotides: 5. The CDR3 spans 13 residues. The CDR3 DNA follows: TGTGCCAGCAAGCGGGAGTGGGGAGAGACCCAGTACTTC. Its translation: CASKREWGETQYF.

The sample holds a few counts of this clone. The rearrangement joins TRBV5-6 to TRBJ1-3; no clear D. Germline V gene data show CDR1 as SGHDT and CDR2 as YYEEEE. V dropped 4 bases and J dropped 0 bases, with 14 bases sitting between them. This CDR3 spans 16 amino acids. The CDR3 sequence is CASSERSNPSGNTIYF. The DNA for the CDR3 is TGTGCCAGCAGCGAACGGAGCAACCCCTCTGGAAACACCATATATTTT.

The chain carries TRBV5-1 and TRBJ2-3, with 12 bases that match TRBD2. Germline assignment: CDR1 SGHRS and CDR2 YFSETQ. V dropped 5 bases and J dropped 4; count of bases not matched to a gene: 11. The CDR3 is 17 residues long. CDR3 DNA: TGCGCCAGCAGGAGGGCTAGCGGGGGGGGAAGAGCAGATACGCAGTATTTT. This sequence encodes CASRRASGGGRADTQYF.

The rearrangement joins TRBV4-1 to TRBJ2-5; D possibly corresponds to TRBD1 (5 bases). CDR1 is MGHRA and CDR2 is YSYEKL in the germline V gene. The CDR3 is made up of 15 amino acids. V was pared by 0 bases and J by 0 bases, with 8 bases between. CDR3 residues: CASSQDQTDQETQYF. The DNA of the CDR3 is TGCGCCAGCAGCCAAGACCAGACAGACCAAGAGACCCAGTACTTC.